This T cell receptor (beta chain) was documented in a study of cytomegalovirus exposure and HLA in healthy donors. Study details: Earlier sequencing of about 179 million T cells yielded about 120 million unique TCR beta sequences. Broader study findings: Presence/absence analyses rested on an assumption that sequencing depth was roughly uniform across donors.

Remarks on this clone: Its antigen is still unknown.

The study ran its PCR with 60 Vbeta and 13 Jbeta primers. The protocol was immunoSEQ multiplex PCR, while the TCRdb copy is restricted to in-frame clones and leaves out a portion. The data contain around 180,000 clones, roughly 85% of them singletons. The sequencing input was PBMCs. The TCR comes from a boy between 2 and 10 years old in good health and CMV-seronegative.

CDR3 sequence reads: CASSLWRQGGLANEKLFF. The CDR3 DNA follows: TGTGCCAGCAGTTTATGGAGGCAGGGGGGATTAGCTAATGAAAAACTGTTTTTT. The chain has TRBV28 and TRBJ1-4, with 7 bases lining up with TRBD1. The CDR3 length is 18 residues. V was clipped by 0 bases and J by 3 bases; unmatched bases: 10. Germline values: CDR1 MDHEN, CDR2 SYDVKM.